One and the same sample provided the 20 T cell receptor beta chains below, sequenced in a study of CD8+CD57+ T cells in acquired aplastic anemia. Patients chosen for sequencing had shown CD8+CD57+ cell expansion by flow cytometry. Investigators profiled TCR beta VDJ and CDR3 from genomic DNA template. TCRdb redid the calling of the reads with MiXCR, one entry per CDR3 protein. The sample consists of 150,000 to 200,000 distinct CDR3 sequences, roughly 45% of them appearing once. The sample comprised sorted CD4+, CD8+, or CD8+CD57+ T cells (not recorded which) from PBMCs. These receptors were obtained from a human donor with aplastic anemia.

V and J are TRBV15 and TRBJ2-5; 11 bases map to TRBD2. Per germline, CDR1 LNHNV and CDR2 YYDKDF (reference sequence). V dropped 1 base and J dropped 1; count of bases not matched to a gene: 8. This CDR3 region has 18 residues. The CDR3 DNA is TGTGCCACCAGCAGAGGCAAGCGTAGCGGGGGGGCCCAAGAGACCCAGTACTTC. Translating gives CATSRGKRSGGAQETQYF.

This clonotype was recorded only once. The CDR3 nucleotides read TGTGCCACCAGTGCGGCGCGGGGGACCTCTGAGACCCAGTACTTC. Amino acid sequence: CATSAARGTSETQYF. V usage is TRBV24-1 and J usage is TRBJ2-5; 7 bases match TRBD2. J lost 5 bases, V lost 5 bases, and 10 bases had no gene match. This CDR3 is 15 amino acids long. Germline CDR1 reads KGHDR; CDR2 reads SFDVKD.

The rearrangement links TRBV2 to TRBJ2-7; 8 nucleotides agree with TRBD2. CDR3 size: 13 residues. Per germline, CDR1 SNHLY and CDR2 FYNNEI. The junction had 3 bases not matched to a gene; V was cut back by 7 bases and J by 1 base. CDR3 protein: CASKVAGSYEQYF. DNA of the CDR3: TGTGCCAGCAAGGTAGCGGGATCCTACGAGCAGTACTTC.

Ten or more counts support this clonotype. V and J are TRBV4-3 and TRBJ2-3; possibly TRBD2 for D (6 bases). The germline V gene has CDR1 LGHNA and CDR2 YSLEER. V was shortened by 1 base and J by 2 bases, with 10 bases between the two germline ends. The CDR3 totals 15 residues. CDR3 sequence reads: CASSQVQRATDTQYF. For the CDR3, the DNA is TGCGCCAGCAGCCAAGTTCAGCGGGCCACAGATACGCAGTATTTT.

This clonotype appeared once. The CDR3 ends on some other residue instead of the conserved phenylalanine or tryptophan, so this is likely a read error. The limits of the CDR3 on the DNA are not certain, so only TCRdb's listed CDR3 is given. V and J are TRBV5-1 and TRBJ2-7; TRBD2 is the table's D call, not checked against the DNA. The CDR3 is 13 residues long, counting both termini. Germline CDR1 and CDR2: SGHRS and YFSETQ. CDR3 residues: CASSLGISGKLYA.

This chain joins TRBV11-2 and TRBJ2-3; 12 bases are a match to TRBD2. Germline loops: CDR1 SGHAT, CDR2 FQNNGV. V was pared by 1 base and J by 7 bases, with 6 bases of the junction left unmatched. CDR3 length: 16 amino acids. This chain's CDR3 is CASSLVASGGAYTQYF. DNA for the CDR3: TGTGCCAGCAGCTTAGTGGCTAGCGGGGGGGCATATACGCAGTATTTT.

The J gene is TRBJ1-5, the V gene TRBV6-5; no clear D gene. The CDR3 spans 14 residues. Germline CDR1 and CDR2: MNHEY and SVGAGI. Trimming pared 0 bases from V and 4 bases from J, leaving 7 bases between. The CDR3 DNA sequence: TGTGCCAGCAGTTACTCGGGAGGTAATCAGCCCCAGCATTTT. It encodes CASSYSGGNQPQHF.

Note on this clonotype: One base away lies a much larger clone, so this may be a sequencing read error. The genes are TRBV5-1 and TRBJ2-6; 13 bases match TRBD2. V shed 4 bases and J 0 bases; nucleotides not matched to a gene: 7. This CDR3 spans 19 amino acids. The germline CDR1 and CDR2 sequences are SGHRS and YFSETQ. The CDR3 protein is CASSVTSGGAASGANVLTF. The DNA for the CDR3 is TGCGCCAGCAGCGTTACTAGCGGGGGGGCCGCCTCTGGGGCCAACGTCCTGACTTTC.

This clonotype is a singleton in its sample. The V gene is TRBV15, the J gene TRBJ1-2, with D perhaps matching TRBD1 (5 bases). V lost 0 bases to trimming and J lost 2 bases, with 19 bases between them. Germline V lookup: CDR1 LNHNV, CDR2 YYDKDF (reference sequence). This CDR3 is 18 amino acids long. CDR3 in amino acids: CATSRDYMGQGRNYGYTF. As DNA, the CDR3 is TGTGCCACCAGCAGAGACTATATGGGTCAGGGACGCAACTATGGCTACACCTTC. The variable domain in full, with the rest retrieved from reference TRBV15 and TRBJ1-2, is DAMVIQNPRYQVTQFGKPVTLSCSQTLNHNVMYWYQQKSSQAPKLLFHYYDKDFNNEADTPDNFQSRRPNTSFCFLDIRSPGLGDTAMYLCATSRDYMGQGRNYGYTFGSGTRLTVV.

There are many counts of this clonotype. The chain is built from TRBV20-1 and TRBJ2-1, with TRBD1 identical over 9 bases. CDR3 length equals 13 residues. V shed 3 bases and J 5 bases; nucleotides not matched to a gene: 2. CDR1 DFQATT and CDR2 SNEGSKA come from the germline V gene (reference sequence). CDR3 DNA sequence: TGCAGTGCTAGGCGGGACAGGGACAATGAGCAGTTCTTC. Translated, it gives CSARRDRDNEQFF.

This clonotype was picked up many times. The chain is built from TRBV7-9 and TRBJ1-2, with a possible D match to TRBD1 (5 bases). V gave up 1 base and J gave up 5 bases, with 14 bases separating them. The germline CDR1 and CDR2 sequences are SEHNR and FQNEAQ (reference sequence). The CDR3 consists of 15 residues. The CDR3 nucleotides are TGTGCCAGCAGCTTAGGGGGCTCTAGGACTTATGGCTACACCTTC. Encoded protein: CASSLGGSRTYGYTF.

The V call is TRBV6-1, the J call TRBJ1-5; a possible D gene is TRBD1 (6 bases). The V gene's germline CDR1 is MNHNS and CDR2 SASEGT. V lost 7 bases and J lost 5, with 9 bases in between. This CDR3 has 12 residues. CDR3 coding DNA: TGTGCCAGCACTAACAGGGATCAGCCCCAGCATTTT. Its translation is CASTNRDQPQHF.

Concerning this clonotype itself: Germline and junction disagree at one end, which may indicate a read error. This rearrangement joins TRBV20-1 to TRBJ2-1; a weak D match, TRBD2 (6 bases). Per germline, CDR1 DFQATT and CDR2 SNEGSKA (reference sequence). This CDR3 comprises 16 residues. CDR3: CSARGLGVGGRNEQSF. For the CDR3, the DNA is TGCAGTGCTAGAGGCCTCGGAGTGGGAGGAAGGAATGAGCAGTCCTTC.

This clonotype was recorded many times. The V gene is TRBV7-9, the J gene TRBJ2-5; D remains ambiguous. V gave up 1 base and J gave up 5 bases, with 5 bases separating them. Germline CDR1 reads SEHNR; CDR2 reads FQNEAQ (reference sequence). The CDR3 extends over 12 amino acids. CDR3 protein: CASSLDYETQYF. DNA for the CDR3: TGTGCCAGCAGCTTAGACTATGAGACCCAGTACTTC.

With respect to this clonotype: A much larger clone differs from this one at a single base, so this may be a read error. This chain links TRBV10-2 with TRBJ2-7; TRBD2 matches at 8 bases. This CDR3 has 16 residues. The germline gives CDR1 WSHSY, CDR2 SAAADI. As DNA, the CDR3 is TGTGCCAGCAGTTACCCTAGCGGGCAGGCCGCCTACGAGCAGTACGTC. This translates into CASSYPSGQAAYEQYV.

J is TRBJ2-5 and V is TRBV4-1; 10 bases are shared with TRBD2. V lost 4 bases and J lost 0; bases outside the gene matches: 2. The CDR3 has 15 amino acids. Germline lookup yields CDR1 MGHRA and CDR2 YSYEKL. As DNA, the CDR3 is TGCGCCAGCAGCCCTCTAGCGGGGGACCAAGAGACCCAGTACTTC. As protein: CASSPLAGDQETQYF.

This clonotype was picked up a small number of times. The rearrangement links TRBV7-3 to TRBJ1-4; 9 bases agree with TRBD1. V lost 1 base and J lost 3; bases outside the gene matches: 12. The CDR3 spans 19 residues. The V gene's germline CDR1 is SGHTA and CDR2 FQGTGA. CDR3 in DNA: TGTGCCAGCAGCTTAAACCCTGCGGGACAGGGCGAATCTAATGAAAAACTGTTTTTT. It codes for CASSLNPAGQGESNEKLFF.

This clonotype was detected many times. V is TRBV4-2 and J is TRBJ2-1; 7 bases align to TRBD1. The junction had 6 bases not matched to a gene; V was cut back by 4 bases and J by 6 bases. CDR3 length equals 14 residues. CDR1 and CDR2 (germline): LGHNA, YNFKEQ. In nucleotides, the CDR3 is TGTGCCAGCAGCCCAAGGACAGGCACCAATGAGCAGTTCTTC. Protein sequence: CASSPRTGTNEQFF.

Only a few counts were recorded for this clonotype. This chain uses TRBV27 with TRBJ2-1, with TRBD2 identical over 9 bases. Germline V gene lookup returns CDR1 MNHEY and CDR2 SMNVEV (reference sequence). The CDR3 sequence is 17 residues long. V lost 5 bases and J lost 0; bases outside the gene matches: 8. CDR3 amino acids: CASSMPGLAGSYNEQFF. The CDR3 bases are TGTGCCAGCAGTATGCCGGGACTAGCCGGCTCCTACAATGAGCAGTTCTTC.

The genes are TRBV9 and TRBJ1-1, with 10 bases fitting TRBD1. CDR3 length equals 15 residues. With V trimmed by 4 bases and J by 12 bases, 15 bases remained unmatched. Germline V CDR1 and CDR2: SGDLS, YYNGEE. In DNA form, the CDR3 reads TGTGCCAGCAGCCTCGAGGGAACCGGGACAGGGGCAACTTTCTTT. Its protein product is CASSLEGTGTGATFF.